The clone carrying this T cell receptor beta chain was observed many times. What it recognizes is unknown. The germline V gene has CDR1 GTSNPN and CDR2 SVGIG (reference sequence). Trimming cost V 2 bases and J 6 bases; bases outside gene matches: 2. There are 14 residues in the CDR3. These data are taken from a study of T cells in Graves' hyperthyroidism and ophthalmopathy. Overall study results and limits: Onset of ophthalmopathy came a median approximately 6.8 months after the model predicted it.

Amplification of TCR beta CDR3 regions used RNA as the template. First-round RT-PCR targeting the TCR CDR3 was performed with the HTBI primer set. TCRdb used MiXCR to reprocess the multiplex PCR reads, holding one entry per CDR3 protein. The sample has 500,000 to 550,000 distinct CDR3 sequences, 15% to 20% seen once. The source is a man in his forties with Graves' ophthalmopathy. V usage is TRBV30 and J usage is TRBJ2-2; 11 bases match TRBD1. The material sequenced was blood. The CDR3: CAWSSGQGAGELFF. CDR3 in DNA: TGTGCCTGGAGTTCGGGACAGGGGGCCGGGGAGCTGTTTTTT. The full variable domain, with the rest looked up from reference TRBV30 and TRBJ2-2, is SQTIHQWPATLVQPVGSPLSLECTVEGTSNPNLYWYRQAAGRGLQLLFYSVGIGQISSEVPQNLSASRPQDRQFILSSKKLLLSDSGFYLCAWSSGQGAGELFFGEGSRLTVL.